The source of this T cell receptor (beta chain) is a study of blood T cell repertoires in COVID-19. Profiling relied on immunoSEQ multiplex PCR, and the TCRdb table lists in-frame clones only, not all of them. The profile shows about 130,000 clones, approximately 74% of them singletons. The CDR3 has 15 residues. Germline trimming cut 6 bases from V and 4 bases from J; bases unmatched to any gene: 11. The germline V gene encodes CDR1 GTSNPN and CDR2 SVGIG (reference sequence). This TCR derives from a woman aged 70 to 79 with acute or convalescent COVID-19. The chain carries TRBV30 and TRBJ2-2, with 7 bases identical to TRBD1. Material for sequencing was peripheral blood. This CDR3 reads CACPSGGRGTGELFF. The CDR3 DNA follows: TGTGCCTGCCCCTCAGGGGGTCGGGGCACCGGGGAGCTGTTTTTT.